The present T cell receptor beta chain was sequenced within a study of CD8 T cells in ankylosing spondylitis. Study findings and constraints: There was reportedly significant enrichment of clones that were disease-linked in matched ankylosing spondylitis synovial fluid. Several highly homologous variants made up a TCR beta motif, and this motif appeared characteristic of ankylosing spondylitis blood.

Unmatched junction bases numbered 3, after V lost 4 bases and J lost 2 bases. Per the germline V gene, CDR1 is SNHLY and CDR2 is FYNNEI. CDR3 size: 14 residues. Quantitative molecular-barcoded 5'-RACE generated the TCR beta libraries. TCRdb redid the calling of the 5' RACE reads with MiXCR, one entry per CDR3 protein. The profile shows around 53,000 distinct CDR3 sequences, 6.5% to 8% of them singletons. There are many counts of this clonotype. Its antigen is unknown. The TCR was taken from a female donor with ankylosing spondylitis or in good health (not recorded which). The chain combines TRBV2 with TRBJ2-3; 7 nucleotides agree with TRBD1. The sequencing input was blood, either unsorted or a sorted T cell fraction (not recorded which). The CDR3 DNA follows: TGTGCCAGCAGTGGACAGGGCCCCACAGATACGCAGTATTTT. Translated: CASSGQGPTDTQYF. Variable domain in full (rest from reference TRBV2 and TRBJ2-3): EPEVTQTPSHQVTQMGQEVILRCVPISNHLYFYWYRQILGQKVEFLVSFYNNEISEKSEIFDDQFSVERPDGSNFTLKIRSTKLEDSAMYFCASSGQGPTDTQYFGPGTRLTVL.